These 10 T cell receptor beta chains were sequenced from one sample in a study of CD8 T cells in ankylosing spondylitis. TCRdb re-called the 5' RACE reads with MiXCR, one entry per CDR3 protein. The profile shows roughly 700,000 distinct CDR3 sequences, around 19% of them singletons. Study outcomes and limitations: Among TCR beta sequences, a motif of about 8 highly homologous variants appeared characteristic of ankylosing spondylitis blood.

Their specific antigens are unknown. Sample: blood, either unsorted or a sorted T cell fraction (not recorded which). The receptors derive from a male donor with ankylosing spondylitis.

In its sample, this clonotype was seen a few times. The V and J genes are TRBV6-1 and TRBJ2-1, with 7 bases lining up with TRBD1. From germline, CDR1 is MNHNS and CDR2 SASEGT. The CDR3 has 16 amino acids. Losses at the gene ends were 5 bases for V and 3 bases for J; bases not matched to a gene: 10. The CDR3 protein is CASSTPRRQGYNEQFF. DNA for the CDR3: TGTGCCAGCAGTACCCCGCGCAGACAGGGCTACAATGAGCAGTTCTTC.

V is TRBV7-2 and J is TRBJ1-2; a possible D gene is TRBD1 (5 bases). Germline loops: CDR1 SGHTA, CDR2 FQGNSA. The CDR3 runs to 15 residues. The V end lost 2 bases, the J end lost 2 bases, and 12 bases lay between the germline ends. CDR3 nucleotides: TGTGCCAGCAGCTTAACCCACGGGGGGAACTATGGCTACACCTTC. It translates to CASSLTHGGNYGYTF. The variable domain in full, with the rest retrieved from reference TRBV7-2 and TRBJ1-2, is GAGVSQSPSNKVTEKGKDVELRCDPISGHTALYWYRQSLGQGLEFLIYFQGNSAPDKSGLPSDRFSAERTGGSVSTLTIQRTQQEDSAVYLCASSLTHGGNYGYTFGSGTRLTVV.

The chain recombines TRBV10-2 with TRBJ1-1; D possibly corresponds to TRBD1 (5 bases). V shed 0 bases and J shed 1 base, with 12 bases lying between them. This CDR3 has 16 residues. The V gene's germline CDR1 is WSHSY and CDR2 SAAADI. The CDR3 DNA follows: TGCGCCAGCAGTGAGTCGTCGGGACCCAGGAACACTGAAGCTTTCTTT. Protein product: CASSESSGPRNTEAFF.

V and J are TRBV10-3 and TRBJ2-7; D might be TRBD2 (6 bases). This CDR3 has 13 residues. V was trimmed by 4 bases and J by 6 bases, leaving 13 bases between them. From germline, CDR1 is ENHRY and CDR2 SYGVKD. The CDR3 DNA reads TGTGCCATCAGTGGCGCTAGCGCTGGCGAGCAGTACTTC. Translated, it gives CAISGASAGEQYF.

This clonotype was counted between two and nine times. The chain couples TRBV7-9 to TRBJ2-7; 9 positions agree with TRBD2. The CDR3 has 15 residues. Trimming removed 4 bases from V and 2 bases from J; junction bases left unmatched: 6. Germline V CDR1 and CDR2: SEHNR, FQNEAQ (reference sequence). CDR3 coding DNA: TGTGCCAGCAGCTCGACTAGCGGTTACCCCTACGAGCAGTACTTC. Amino acids: CASSSTSGYPYEQYF. Full variable domain (missing parts from reference TRBV7-9 and TRBJ2-7): DTGVSQNPRHKITKRGQNVTFRCDPISEHNRLYWYRQTLGQGPEFLTYFQNEAQLEKSRLLSDRFSAERPKGSFSTLEIQRTEQGDSAMYLCASSSTSGYPYEQYFGPGTRLTVT.

This clonotype showed up just a few times. The rearrangement uses TRBV4-1 and TRBJ2-7, with a weak D call TRBD2 (6 bases). The germline V gene encodes CDR1 MGHRA and CDR2 YSYEKL. The CDR3 contains 17 residues. V was pared by 3 bases and J by 3 bases, with 21 bases between. The DNA of the CDR3 is TGCGCCAGCAGCCAGAGACCCGGGGACTTACCTTTCTACGAGCAGTACTTC. This codes for CASSQRPGDLPFYEQYF.

This clonotype was counted between two and nine times. V and J are TRBV24-1 and TRBJ2-3, with 10 nucleotides matching TRBD2. Germline loops: CDR1 KGHDR, CDR2 SFDVKD. This CDR3 region has 17 residues. V lost 3 bases, J lost 2 bases, and 7 bases stayed unmatched. The CDR3 nucleotides read TGTGCCACCAGTGATGAACAACTAGCGGGGCCCACAGATACGCAGTATTTT. Its protein product is CATSDEQLAGPTDTQYF.

The V and J genes are TRBV7-3 and TRBJ1-1; D is ambiguous. Per the germline V gene, CDR1 is SGHTA and CDR2 is FQGTGA. The CDR3 runs to 14 residues. Between the trimmed V and J ends, which lost 1 base and 1 base, there was a span of 7 bases. CDR3 bases: TGTGCCAGCAGCTTAAGGGCTAAGAACACTGAAGCTTTCTTT. This translates into CASSLRAKNTEAFF.

The rearrangement joins TRBV4-1 to TRBJ2-5, with TRBD1 matching 10 bases. This CDR3 is built from 15 residues. Looked up from germline, CDR1 is MGHRA and CDR2 is YSYEKL. V dropped 4 bases and J dropped 5; count of bases not matched to a gene: 7. CDR3: CASSPGQGWAETQYF. In DNA, the CDR3 is TGCGCCAGCAGCCCGGGACAGGGGTGGGCGGAGACCCAGTACTTC.

This clonotype was found a few times. The rearrangement links TRBV20-1 to TRBJ2-2; TRBD1 agrees at 9 bases. Germline lookup yields CDR1 DFQATT and CDR2 SNEGSKA (reference sequence). The V segment lost 3 bases and the J segment 4 bases; nucleotides outside the gene matches: 3. The CDR3 totals 14 residues. As DNA, the CDR3 is TGCAGTGCTAGGACAGGGGGGAGCACCGGGGAGCTGTTTTTT. Translated, it gives CSARTGGSTGELFF.